This paragraph covers one TCR beta chain sequence. Repertoires were generated with immunoSEQ multiplex PCR, while TCRdb's copy carries only in-frame clones and drops some. The sample holds about 2.4 million clones, roughly 93% seen once. The source of the sample is a study of shared clonotypes between healthy human individuals. CDR3 length: 11 residues. After removal of 11 bases from V and 7 bases from J, the junction contained 2 bases not matched to a gene. Germline V gene sequence: CDR1 LGHNT, CDR2 FRNRAP. The sequence derives from a man aged 18 to 30 in good health. Some clones in this sample may be carry-over from other donors' samples. The sequenced sample consisted of naive CD4+ T cells from PBMCs. Subset defined: CD45RA+ positively selected. The V gene is TRBV12-5, the J gene TRBJ1-4; 9 bases map to TRBD1. The CDR3 here is CAEDRGEKLFF. The DNA of the CDR3 is TGTGCTGAGGACAGGGGTGAAAAACTGTTTTTT.